This T cell receptor (beta chain) was obtained from a study of cytomegalovirus exposure and HLA in healthy donors. Study outcomes and limitations: A few chains linked to CMV were shown in vitro to be specific for CMV antigens. That first-cohort TCR clusters tended to co-occur in the 120 or so validation repertoires was found in a later analysis. High specificity and sensitivity for cytomegalovirus status were reported for the classifier.

The CDR3 loop spans 13 amino acids. Trimming removed 6 bases from V and 1 base from J, with 9 bases in between. Germline lookup yields CDR1 MNHNY and CDR2 SVGAGI (reference sequence). To note about this clone: What it binds is not known.

The method was immunoSEQ multiplex PCR; TCRdb's version includes in-frame clones alone and lacks a portion of them. The data show more than 110,000 clones, about 86% seen once. This TCR was recovered from a man aged 18 to 29 in good health and CMV-seronegative. The chain links TRBV6-6 to TRBJ1-1; maybe TRBD1 (5 bases). Source material: PBMCs. The CDR3 sequence: CASRAGRNTEAFF. The CDR3 nucleotides are TGTGCCAGCAGAGCGGGGCGGAACACTGAAGCTTTCTTT.